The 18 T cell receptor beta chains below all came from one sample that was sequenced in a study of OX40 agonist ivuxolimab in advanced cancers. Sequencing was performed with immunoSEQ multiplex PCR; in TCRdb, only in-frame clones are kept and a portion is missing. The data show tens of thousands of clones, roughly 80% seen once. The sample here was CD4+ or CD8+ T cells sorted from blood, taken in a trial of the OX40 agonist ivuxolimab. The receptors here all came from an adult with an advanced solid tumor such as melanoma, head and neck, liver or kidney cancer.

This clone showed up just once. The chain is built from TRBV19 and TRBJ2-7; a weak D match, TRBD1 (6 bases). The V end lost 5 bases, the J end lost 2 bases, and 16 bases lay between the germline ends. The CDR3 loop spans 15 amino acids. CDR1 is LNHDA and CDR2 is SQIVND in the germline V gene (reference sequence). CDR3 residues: CASSVNRVPTYEQYF. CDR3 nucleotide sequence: TGTGCCAGTAGTGTTAACAGGGTTCCGACCTACGAGCAGTACTTC. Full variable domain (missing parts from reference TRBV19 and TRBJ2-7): DGGITQSPKYLFRKEGQNVTLSCEQNLNHDAMYWYRQDPGQGLRLIYYSQIVNDFQKGDIAEGYSVSREKKESFPLTVTSAQKNPTAFYLCASSVNRVPTYEQYFGPGTRLTVT.

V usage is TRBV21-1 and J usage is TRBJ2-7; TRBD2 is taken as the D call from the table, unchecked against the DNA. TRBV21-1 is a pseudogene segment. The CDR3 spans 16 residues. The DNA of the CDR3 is TGTGCCAGCAGCAAAGGGGGGGGCCCCTTGGACTACGAGCAGTACGTC. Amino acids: CASSKGGGPLDYEQYV.

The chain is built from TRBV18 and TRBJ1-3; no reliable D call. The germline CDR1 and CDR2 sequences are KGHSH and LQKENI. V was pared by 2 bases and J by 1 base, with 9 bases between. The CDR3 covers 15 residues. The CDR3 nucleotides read TGTGCCAGCTCACCAACAACCTATTCTGGAAACACCATATATTTT. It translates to CASSPTTYSGNTIYF.

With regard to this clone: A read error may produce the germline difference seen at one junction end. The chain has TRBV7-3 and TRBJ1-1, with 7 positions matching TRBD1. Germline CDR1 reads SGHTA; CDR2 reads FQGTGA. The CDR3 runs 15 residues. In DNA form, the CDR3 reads TGCGCCAGCAGCCAAGTAGGGGGCGGCGTCACTGAAGCTTTCTTT. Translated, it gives CASSQVGGGVTEAFF.

The CDR3 bases are TGTGCCAGCAGTAAACCGGGACTAGCGCCACCCGAGTTCTTC. Translation gives CASSKPGLAPPEFF. V usage is TRBV27 and J usage is TRBJ2-1; TRBD2 agrees at 10 bases. The length of the CDR3 is 14 residues. CDR1 is MNHEY and CDR2 is SMNVEV in the germline V gene (reference sequence). V gave up 5 bases and J gave up 14 bases; unmatched junction bases: 12.

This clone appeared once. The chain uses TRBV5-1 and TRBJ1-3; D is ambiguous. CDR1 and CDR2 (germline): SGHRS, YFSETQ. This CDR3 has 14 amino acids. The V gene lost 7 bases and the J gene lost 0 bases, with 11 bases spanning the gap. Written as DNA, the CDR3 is TGCGCCAGCCGCGTAGGAGACTCTGGAAACACCATATATTTT. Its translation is CASRVGDSGNTIYF.

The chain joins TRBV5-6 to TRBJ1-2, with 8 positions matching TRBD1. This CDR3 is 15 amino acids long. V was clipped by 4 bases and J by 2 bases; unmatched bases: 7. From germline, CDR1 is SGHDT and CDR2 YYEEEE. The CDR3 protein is CASSTRQGFNYGYTF. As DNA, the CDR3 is TGTGCCAGCAGCACCAGACAGGGGTTCAACTATGGCTACACCTTC.

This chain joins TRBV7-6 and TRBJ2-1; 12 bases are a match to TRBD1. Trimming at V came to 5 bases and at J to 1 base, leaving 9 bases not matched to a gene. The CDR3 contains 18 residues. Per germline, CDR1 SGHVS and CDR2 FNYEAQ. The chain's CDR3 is CASSHRDRGLRSYNEQFF. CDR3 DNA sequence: TGTGCCAGCAGCCACCGGGACAGGGGGCTAAGGTCCTACAATGAGCAGTTCTTC. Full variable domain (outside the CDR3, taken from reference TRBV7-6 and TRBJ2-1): GAGVSQSPRYKVTKRGQDVALRCDPISGHVSLYWYRQALGQGPEFLTYFNYEAQQDKSGLPNDRFSAERPEGSISTLTIQRTEQRDSAMYRCASSHRDRGLRSYNEQFFGPGTRLTVL.

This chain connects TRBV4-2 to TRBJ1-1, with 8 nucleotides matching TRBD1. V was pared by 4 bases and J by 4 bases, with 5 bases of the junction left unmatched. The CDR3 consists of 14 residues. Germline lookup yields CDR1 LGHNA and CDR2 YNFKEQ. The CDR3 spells CASSLTGGLTEAFF. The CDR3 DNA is TGTGCCAGCAGCCTTACAGGGGGGCTCACTGAAGCTTTCTTT.

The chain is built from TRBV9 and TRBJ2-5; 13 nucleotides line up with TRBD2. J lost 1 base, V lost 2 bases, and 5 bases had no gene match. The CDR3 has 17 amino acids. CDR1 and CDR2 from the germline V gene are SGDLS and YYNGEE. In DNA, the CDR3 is TGTGCCAGCAGCGTTGGGGGACTAGCGGGATCCCAAGAGACCCAGTACTTC. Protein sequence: CASSVGGLAGSQETQYF.

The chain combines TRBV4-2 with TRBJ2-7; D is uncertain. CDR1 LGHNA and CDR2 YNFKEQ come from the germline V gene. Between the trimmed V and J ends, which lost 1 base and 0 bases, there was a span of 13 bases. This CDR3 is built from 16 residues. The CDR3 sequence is CASSQAIRESSYEQYF. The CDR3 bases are TGTGCCAGCAGCCAAGCTATAAGGGAAAGCTCCTACGAGCAGTACTTC.

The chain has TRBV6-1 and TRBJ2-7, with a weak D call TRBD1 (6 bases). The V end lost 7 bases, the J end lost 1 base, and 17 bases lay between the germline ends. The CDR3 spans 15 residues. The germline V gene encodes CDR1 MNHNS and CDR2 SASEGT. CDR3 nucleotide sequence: TGTGCCAGCATCTGGGGGCCACGGGAATCCTACGAGCAGTACTTC. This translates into CASIWGPRESYEQYF.

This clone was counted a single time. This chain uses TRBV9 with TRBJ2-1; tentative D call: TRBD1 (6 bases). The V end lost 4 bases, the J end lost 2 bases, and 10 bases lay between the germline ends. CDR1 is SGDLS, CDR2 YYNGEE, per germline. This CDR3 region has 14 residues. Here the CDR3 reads CASSLRTAYNEQFF. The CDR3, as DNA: TGTGCCAGCAGCCTCCGGACAGCCTACAATGAGCAGTTCTTC.

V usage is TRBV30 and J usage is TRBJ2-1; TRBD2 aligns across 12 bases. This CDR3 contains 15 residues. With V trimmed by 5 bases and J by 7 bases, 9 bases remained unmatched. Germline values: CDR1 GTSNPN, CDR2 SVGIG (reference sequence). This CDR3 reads CAWVLTSGSWNEQFF. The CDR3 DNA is TGTGCCTGGGTCTTGACTAGCGGGAGTTGGAATGAGCAGTTCTTC.

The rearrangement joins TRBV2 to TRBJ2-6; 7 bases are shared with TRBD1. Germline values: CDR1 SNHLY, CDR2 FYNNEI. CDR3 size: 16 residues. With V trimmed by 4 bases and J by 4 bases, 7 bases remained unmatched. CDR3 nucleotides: TGTGCCAGCAGTGCCAACAGGGGAGACGGGGCCAACGTCCTGACTTTC. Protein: CASSANRGDGANVLTF. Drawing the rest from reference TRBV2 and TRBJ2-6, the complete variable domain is EPEVTQTPSHQVTQMGQEVILRCVPISNHLYFYWYRQILGQKVEFLVSFYNNEISEKSEIFDDQFSVERPDGSNFTLKIRSTKLEDSAMYFCASSANRGDGANVLTFGAGSRLTVL.

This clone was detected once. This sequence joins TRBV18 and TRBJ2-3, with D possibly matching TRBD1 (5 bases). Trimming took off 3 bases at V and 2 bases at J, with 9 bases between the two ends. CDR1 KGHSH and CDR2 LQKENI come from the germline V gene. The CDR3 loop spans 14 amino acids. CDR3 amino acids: CASSPTDNTDTQYF. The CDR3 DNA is TGTGCCAGCTCACCGACAGATAACACAGATACGCAGTATTTT.

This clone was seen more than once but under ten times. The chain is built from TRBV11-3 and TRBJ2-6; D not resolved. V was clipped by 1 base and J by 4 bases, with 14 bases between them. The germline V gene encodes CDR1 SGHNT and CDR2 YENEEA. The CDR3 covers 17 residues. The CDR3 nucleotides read TGTGCCAGCAGCTTAGCAGGAACCCTTCTGGGGGCCAACGTCCTGACTTTC. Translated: CASSLAGTLLGANVLTF.

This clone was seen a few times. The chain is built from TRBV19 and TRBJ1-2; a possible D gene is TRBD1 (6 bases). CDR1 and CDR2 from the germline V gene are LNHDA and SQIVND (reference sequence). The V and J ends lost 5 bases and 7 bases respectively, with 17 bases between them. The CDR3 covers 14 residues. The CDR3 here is CASSAQGGLVGYTF. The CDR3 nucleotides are TGTGCCAGTAGTGCACAGGGAGGGCTGGTTGGCTACACCTTC.